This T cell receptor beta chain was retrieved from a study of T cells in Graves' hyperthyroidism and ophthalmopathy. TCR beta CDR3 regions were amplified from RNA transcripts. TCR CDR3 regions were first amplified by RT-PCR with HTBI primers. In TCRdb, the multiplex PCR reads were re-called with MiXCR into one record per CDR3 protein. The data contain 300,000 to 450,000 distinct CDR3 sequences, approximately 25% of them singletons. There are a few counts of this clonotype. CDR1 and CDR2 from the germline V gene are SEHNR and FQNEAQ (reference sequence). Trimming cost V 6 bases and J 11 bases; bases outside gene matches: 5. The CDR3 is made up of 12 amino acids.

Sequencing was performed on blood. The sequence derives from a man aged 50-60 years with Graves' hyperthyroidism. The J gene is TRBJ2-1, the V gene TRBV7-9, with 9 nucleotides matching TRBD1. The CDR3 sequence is CASRRDRGKQFF. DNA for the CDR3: TGTGCCAGCAGACGCGACAGGGGGAAGCAGTTCTTC.